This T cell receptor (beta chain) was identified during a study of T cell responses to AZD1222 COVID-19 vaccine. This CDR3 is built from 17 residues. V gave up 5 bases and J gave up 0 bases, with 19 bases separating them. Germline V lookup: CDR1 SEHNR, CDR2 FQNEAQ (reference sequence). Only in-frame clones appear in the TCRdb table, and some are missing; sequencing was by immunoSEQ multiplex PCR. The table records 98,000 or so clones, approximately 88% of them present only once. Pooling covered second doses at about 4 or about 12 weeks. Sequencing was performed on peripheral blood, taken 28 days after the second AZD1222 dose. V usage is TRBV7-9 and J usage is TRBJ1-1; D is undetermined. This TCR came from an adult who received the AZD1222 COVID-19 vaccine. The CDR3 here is CASSPRMGVTMNTEAFF. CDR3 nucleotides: TGTGCCAGCAGCCCCCGAATGGGAGTCACCATGAACACTGAAGCTTTCTTT.